The 13 T cell receptor beta chains given below trace back to one sample, sequenced in a study of tumor-infiltrating lymphocytes in primary liver carcinoma. The template, about 500 ng total RNA, yielded TCR beta cDNA made with a constant-region primer. Employing slightly modified ARM-PCR, three nested multiplex PCR rounds were run, and these gave rise to the TCR beta libraries. Both of the initial two PCR rounds ran for approximately 11 cycles and employed TRBV1-TRBV30 forward primers alongside a C-beta reverse primer. TCRdb reprocessed the multiplex PCR reads with MiXCR, giving one entry per CDR3 protein. Of approximately 330,000 distinct CDR3 sequences in the sample, 65% were seen once. Germline DNA was also extracted, and blood RNA was taken from unsorted whole blood. What was sequenced was peripheral blood. All receptors derive from a man aged 35-49 years with primary liver carcinoma and hepatitis B virus infection.

Concerning this clonotype itself: A much larger clonotype is one base distant, so this may be a read error. The rearrangement uses TRBV4-1 and TRBJ2-7; maybe TRBD1 (5 bases). Trimming took off 5 bases at V and 0 bases at J, with 11 bases between the two ends. CDR1 is MGHRA, CDR2 YSYEKL, per germline. There are 14 residues in the CDR3. The DNA for the CDR3 is TGCGCCAGCAGCGTATTGACAGACTCCTACGAGCAGTACTTC. The encoded protein is CASSVLTDSYEQYF.

In regard to this clonotype: This sequence may be a read error, since a much larger clone differs from it by one base. This CDR3 fails to terminate in the conserved phenylalanine or tryptophan, so it likely reflects a read error. The chain combines TRBV6-1 with TRBJ2-3; the match to TRBD1 covers 10 bases. Per germline, CDR1 MNHNS and CDR2 SASEGT. The CDR3 totals 15 residues. V was pared by 4 bases and J by 5 bases, with 6 bases of the junction left unmatched. The CDR3 here is CASSGWTGGKDTQYY. CDR3 nucleotides: TGTGCCAGCAGTGGGTGGACAGGGGGTAAAGATACGCAGTATTAT.

On this clonotype: One base away lies a much larger clone, so this may be a sequencing read error. This rearrangement joins TRBV10-3 to TRBJ2-7; no reliable D call. The germline V gene encodes CDR1 ENHRY and CDR2 SYGVKD. CDR3 length equals 14 residues. V lost 7 bases and J lost 2, with 15 bases in between. CDR3 amino acids: CAINDLGYTYEQYF. DNA for the CDR3: TGTGCCATCAATGACTTAGGGTATACCTACGAGCAGTACTTC.

Comment on this clonotype: Given a much more abundant clone one base away, this may be a read error. The chain couples TRBV6-1 to TRBJ2-7; D is unresolved. V lost 5 bases, J lost 3 bases, and 11 bases lay in between. This CDR3 is built from 13 residues. Looked up from germline, CDR1 is MNHNS and CDR2 is SASEGT. This chain's CDR3 is CASSHRHNYEQYF. DNA for the CDR3: TGTGCCAGCAGTCACCGGCACAACTACGAGCAGTACTTC.

There are a few counts of this clonotype. The V gene is TRBV5-6, the J gene TRBJ1-1, with D possibly being TRBD1 (5 bases). The CDR3 has 12 amino acids. V was cut by 4 bases and J by 8 bases, with 12 bases left in between. Germline V gene data show CDR1 as SGHDT and CDR2 as YYEEEE. The CDR3 bases are TGTGCCAGCAGCCTTGGGACGGAAGAAGCTTTCTTT. Residues: CASSLGTEEAFF.

Of note for this clonotype: This could be a read error, since a much larger clone is one nucleotide away. The V and J genes are TRBV6-2 or TRBV6-3 and TRBJ2-1, with TRBD1 matching 9 bases. Germline-derived CDR1 and CDR2 are MNHEY and SVGEGT. This CDR3 contains 15 residues. CDR3 in amino acids: CAGSYSGQGLNEQFF. CDR3 in DNA: TGTGCCGGCAGTTACTCAGGACAGGGGCTCAATGAGCAGTTCTTC.

This clonotype was recorded only once. A much more abundant neighbour one base away suggests this may be a read error. The chain has TRBV6-1 and TRBJ1-6, with a tentative D call TRBD1 (6 bases). The germline CDR1 and CDR2 sequences are MNHNS and SASEGT. The CDR3 runs 15 residues. CDR3 sequence: CATSEWRTENSPLHF. CDR3 nucleotide sequence: TGTGCCACCAGTGAATGGAGGACAGAGAATTCACCCCTCCACTTT.

This clonotype appeared a few times. This chain uses TRBV10-3 with TRBJ1-1, with D possibly being TRBD1 (6 bases). The CDR3 has 15 amino acids. Germline-derived CDR1 and CDR2 are ENHRY and SYGVKD. V was cut by 2 bases and J by 1 base, with 11 bases left in between. CDR3 DNA: TGTGCCATCAGTGAGGGGGGCAGCAAGAACACTGAAGCTTTCTTT. Protein sequence: CAISEGGSKNTEAFF.

A remark on this clonotype: Possible read error: a much larger clone is one base away. The chain carries TRBV6-5 and TRBJ1-3; the D is unclear. The CDR3 is 15 residues long. V dropped 5 bases and J dropped 1 base, with 12 bases sitting between them. CDR1 and CDR2 (germline): MNHEY, SVGAGI. The chain's CDR3 is CASSLGPLSGNTIYF. CDR3 nucleotide sequence: TGTGCCAGCAGTCTGGGCCCATTATCTGGAAACACCATATATTTT.

For this clonotype: A read error may be the cause here, since a much bigger clone is one base away. The chain recombines TRBV29-1 with TRBJ2-6; D possibly matches TRBD1 or TRBD2 (6 bases each). The germline V gene has CDR1 SQVTM and CDR2 ANQGSEA. The CDR3 loop spans 12 amino acids. CDR3 loop: CSVAWGAKVLTF. The CDR3 nucleotides are TGCAGCGTGGCGTGGGGGGCCAAGGTCCTGACTTTC.

Remarks on this clonotype: An end of the junction does not agree with germline; a read error may underlie this. The V call is TRBV11-2, the J call TRBJ2-4; D may be TRBD1 or TRBD2 (5 bases each). Germline lookup yields CDR1 SGHAT and CDR2 FQNNGV. The CDR3 sequence is 19 residues long. This CDR3 reads CASSLSASGTGESKNVQHF. CDR3 coding DNA: TGTGCCAGCAGCTTAAGTGCTTCGGGGACCGGGGAGAGCAAAAACGTTCAGCACTTC.

Turning to this clonotype: Here the CDR3 omits its conserved ending phenylalanine or tryptophan, so a read error is the likely source. Because the CDR3's place on the DNA is in doubt, the DNA is left out and the CDR3 is given as listed by TCRdb. V is TRBV12-3 or TRBV12-4 and J is TRBJ1-5. 15 amino acids form the CDR3, both terminal residues included. CDR3 protein: CASSLTDGINQPEHL.

Notes on this clonotype: One end of the junction is discordant with germline, which a read error may explain. V is TRBV29-1 and J is TRBJ1-1, with D uncertain. Germline lookup yields CDR1 SQVTM and CDR2 ANQGSEA. This CDR3 region has 13 residues. The CDR3, as DNA: TGCAGCGTTGGTTGCCAGAGAAACACTGAAGCTTTATTT. Translating it yields CSVGCQRNTEALF. Based on the CDR3 plus reference TRBV29-1 and TRBJ1-1, the full variable domain is SAVISQKPSRDICQRGTSLTIQCQVDSQVTMMFWYRQQPGQSLTLIATANQGSEATYESGFVIDKFPISRPNLTFSTLTVSNMSPEDSSIYLCSVGCQRNTEALFGQGTRLTVV.